This T cell receptor (beta chain) was observed in a study of blood T cell repertoires in COVID-19. In the study overall: The study drew acute and convalescent COVID-19 samples from the United States, Italy and Spain.

Per germline, CDR1 SGDLS and CDR2 YYNGEE. The CDR3 has 18 amino acids. The J segment lost 0 bases and the V segment lost 3 bases, leaving 7 bases of the junction unmatched. As handled by the study authors: Amplification from reference gene primers served as the basis for estimated nucleated cell counts. Repertoires were generated with immunoSEQ multiplex PCR, while TCRdb's copy carries only in-frame clones and drops some. The D gene and trimming were derived from the DNA, and the V and J assignments and clone size from that table. Among about 190,000 clones, about 88% were seen once, and the ten largest hold about 1%.

The sequenced material came from peripheral blood. The chain joins TRBV9 to TRBJ2-3; 13 nucleotides agree with TRBD2. This receptor was taken from a man aged 25 to 40 with acute or convalescent COVID-19. CDR3 nucleotide sequence: TGTGCCAGCAGCGGGGGACTAGCGGGGTCGGCGAGCACAGATACGCAGTATTTT. It codes for CASSGGLAGSASTDTQYF.